The clone carrying this T cell receptor (beta chain) appeared a few times. Its antigen remains unidentified. These data originate in a study of CD8 T cells in ankylosing spondylitis. Study-level points and caveats: Seemingly characteristic of ankylosing spondylitis blood was a TCR beta motif consisting of eight highly homologous variants.

In TCRdb, the 5' RACE reads were re-called with MiXCR into one record per CDR3 protein. The sample lists about 160,000 distinct CDR3 sequences; approximately 48% were seen once. The origin of this receptor is a male donor with ankylosing spondylitis. The material sequenced was synovial fluid, either unsorted or a sorted T cell fraction (not recorded which).

Written as DNA, the CDR3 is TGTGCCAGCAGTTCGACAGAAAAGCATCAGCCCCAGCATTTT. Its protein product is CASSSTEKHQPQHF. The rearrangement uses TRBV28 and TRBJ1-5; possible D gene TRBD1, 5 bases. Germline V lookup: CDR1 MDHEN, CDR2 SYDVKM. Trimming stripped 4 bases from V and 5 bases from J, with 12 bases between. This CDR3 is 14 amino acids long.